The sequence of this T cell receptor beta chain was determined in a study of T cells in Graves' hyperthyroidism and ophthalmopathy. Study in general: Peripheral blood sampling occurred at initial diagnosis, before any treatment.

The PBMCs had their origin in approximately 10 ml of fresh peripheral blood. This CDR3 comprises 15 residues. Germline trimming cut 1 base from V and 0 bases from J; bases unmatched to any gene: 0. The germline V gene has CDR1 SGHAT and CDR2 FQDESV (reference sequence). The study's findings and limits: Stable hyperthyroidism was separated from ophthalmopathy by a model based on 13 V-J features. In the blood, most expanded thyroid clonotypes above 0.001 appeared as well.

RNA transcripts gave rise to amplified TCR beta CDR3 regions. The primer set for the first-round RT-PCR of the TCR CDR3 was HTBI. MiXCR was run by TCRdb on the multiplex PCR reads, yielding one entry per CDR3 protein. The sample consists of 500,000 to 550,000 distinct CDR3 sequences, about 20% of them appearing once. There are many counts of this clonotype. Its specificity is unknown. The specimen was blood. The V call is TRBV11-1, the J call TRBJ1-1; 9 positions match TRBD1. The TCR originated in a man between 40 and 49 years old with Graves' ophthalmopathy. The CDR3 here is CASSLDRGLNTEAFF. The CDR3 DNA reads TGTGCCAGCAGCTTAGACAGGGGGCTGAACACTGAAGCTTTCTTT. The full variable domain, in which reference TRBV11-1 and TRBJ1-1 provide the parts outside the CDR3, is EAEVAQSPRYKITEKSQAVAFWCDPISGHATLYWYRQILGQGPELLVQFQDESVVDDSQLPKDRFSAERLKGVDSTLKIQPAELGDSAMYLCASSLDRGLNTEAFFGQGTRLTVV.